A selection of T cell receptor beta chains follows, all from one sample in a study of T cells in Graves' hyperthyroidism and ophthalmopathy. One entry per CDR3 protein results from TCRdb running MiXCR on the multiplex PCR reads. The sample consists of fewer than 300,000 distinct CDR3 sequences, roughly 15% of them appearing once. Source material: blood. These TCRs come from a woman aged 45-65 years with Graves' hyperthyroidism that later progressed to Graves' ophthalmopathy. The CDR3 runs from the conserved cysteine through the conserved F or W. D genes are given only for firm matches. The listing skips clone size in some rows; elsewhere it reads once, few, many or a size class.

15 TRBD1 TRBJ1-5 few TRBV4-1 CASSQRTGGYQPQHF TGCGCCAGCAGCCAACGGACAGGGGGCTATCAGCCCCAGCATTTT
15 NA TRBJ2-7 many TRBV9 CASSIAGTESYEQYF TGTGCCAGCAGCATCGCCGGGACGGAGTCCTACGAGCAGTACTTC
16 NA TRBJ2-7 many TRBV27 CASTSLGRVATYEQYF TGTGCCAGCACTTCCCTAGGTAGGGTGGCAACCTACGAGCAGTACTTC
15 NA TRBJ1-3 many TRBV18 CASSPPDSSGNTIYF TGTGCCAGCTCACCACCCGACAGCTCTGGAAACACCATATATTTT
14 NA TRBJ1-1 many TRBV28 CASRPTEMNTEAFF TGTGCCAGCAGGCCGACAGAGATGAACACTGAAGCTTTCTTT
14 TRBD1 TRBJ1-4 many TRBV5-1 CASSSGTGGEKLFF TGCGCCAGCAGCTCCGGGACAGGGGGCGAAAAACTGTTTTTT
16 NA TRBJ2-1 many TRBV20-1 CSARRPGIRAYNEQFF TGCAGTGCTAGAAGGCCCGGGATTCGCGCCTACAATGAGCAGTTCTTC
15 NA TRBJ1-4 NA TRBV14 CASSQGGLRNEKLFF TGTGCCAGCAGCCAGGGGGGACTCCGGAATGAAAAACTGTTTTTT
14 NA TRBJ2-2 few TRBV14 CASSKGQNTGELFF TGTGCCAGCAGCAAGGGACAGAACACCGGGGAGCTGTTTTTT
16 TRBD2 TRBJ2-1 NA TRBV2 CASSTWTSGIRDEQFF TGTGCCAGCAGTACCTGGACTAGCGGGATACGGGATGAGCAGTTCTTC
14 NA TRBJ1-1 few TRBV6-1 CASSERIVATEAFF TGTGCCAGCAGTGAACGGATAGTCGCCACTGAAGCTTTCTTT
16 TRBD2 TRBJ2-7 many TRBV28 CASSLGGLAESYEQYF TGTGCCAGCAGTTTAGGAGGACTAGCGGAGTCCTACGAGCAGTACTTC
18 NA TRBJ2-3 many TRBV7-3 CASSPTGPKGPSTDTQYF TGTGCCAGCAGCCCAACAGGGCCGAAGGGACCTAGCACAGATACGCAGTATTTT
18 TRBD1 TRBJ1-2 NA TRBV5-1 CASSPFPGQGSGDYGYTF TGCGCCAGCAGCCCATTCCCGGGACAGGGTTCAGGGGACTATGGCTACACCTTC
17 NA TRBJ2-1 NA TRBV7-9 CASSLALGDSSYNEQFF TGTGCCAGCAGCTTAGCGCTTGGGGATAGCTCCTACAATGAGCAGTTCTTC
13 NA TRBJ1-1 NA TRBV7-9 CASSLDGGVGAFF TGTGCCAGCAGCTTGGATGGGGGGGTAGGGGCTTTCTTT
14 NA TRBJ2-5 many TRBV28 CASSVRTYQETQYF TGTGCCAGCAGTGTGAGGACTTACCAAGAGACCCAGTACTTC
13 NA TRBJ1-2 many TRBV30 CAWSHHSTYGYTF TGTGCCTGGAGTCATCACAGCACTTATGGCTACACCTTC
13 NA TRBJ2-1 many TRBV28 CASSFSRGNEQFF TGTGCCAGCAGTTTTTCTAGGGGCAATGAGCAGTTCTTC
14 NA TRBJ2-3 many TRBV12-3/TRBV12-4 CASRLWESTDTQYF TGTGCCAGCAGGCTATGGGAATCCACAGATACGCAGTATTTT
15 NA TRBJ2-3 few TRBV11-2 CASSLGSGPTDTQYF TGTGCCAGCAGCTTAGGATCTGGTCCCACAGATACGCAGTATTTT
13 NA TRBJ1-1 many TRBV7-3 CASSPPGGYEAFF TGTGCCAGCAGCCCACCCGGGGGCTATGAAGCTTTCTTT
12 NA TRBJ2-7 NA TRBV6-1 CASCAAGNEQYF TGTGCCAGCTGCGCCGCAGGGAACGAGCAGTACTTC
13 TRBD2 TRBJ2-5 many TRBV2 CASSGTRRETQYF TGTGCCAGCAGTGGGACTAGGAGGGAGACCCAGTACTTC
12 NA TRBJ2-1 many TRBV30 CAWSEVADEQFF TGTGCCTGGAGTGAGGTCGCGGATGAGCAGTTCTTC
15 NA TRBJ2-5 many TRBV18 CASSSPRGIQETQYF TGTGCCAGCTCATCCCCCAGGGGCATCCAAGAGACCCAGTACTTC
18 TRBD1 TRBJ1-5 many TRBV10-2 CASSDTRPGQASNQPQHF TGCGCCAGCAGCGACACCCGCCCGGGACAGGCTAGCAATCAGCCCCAGCATTTT
18 NA TRBJ1-1 many TRBV12-3/TRBV12-4 CASTLDIADRGATTEAFF TGTGCCAGCACCTTAGATATAGCCGACCGGGGGGCGACTACTGAAGCTTTCTTT